Following are 15 T cell receptor beta chains from one sample sequenced in a study of T cell repertoires in cytomegalovirus infection. MiXCR, run by TCRdb on the reads, gives a single entry per CDR3 protein. The table has about 490,000 distinct CDR3 sequences, 10% to 12% seen once; the top ten hold roughly a tenth. Input material: PBMCs. The origin of the receptors is a human donor in good health (CMV status not recorded). Some clones in this sample may be carry-over from other donors' samples.

The CDR3 DNA reads TGTGCCAGCAGTCCCCACGGGGTTGAAAAACTGTTTTTT. This gives the protein CASSPHGVEKLFF. The chain uses TRBV6-1 and TRBJ1-4; no firm D call. The CDR3 has 13 amino acids. V lost 5 bases and J 7 bases, leaving 11 bases between the germline ends. In germline, CDR1 is MNHNS, CDR2 SASEGT.

This clonotype has ten or more counts. This chain uses TRBV7-3 with TRBJ1-2, with TRBD1 matching 9 bases. Per the germline V gene, CDR1 is SGHTA and CDR2 is FQGTGA. The ends lost 0 bases at V and 8 bases at J; junction bases unmatched: 10. The CDR3 extends over 16 amino acids. The CDR3 DNA reads as TGTGCCAGCAGCTTAACCCCCGGGACAGGGATGGGCGGCTACACCTTC. This translates into CASSLTPGTGMGGYTF.

In its sample, this clonotype was seen a few times. CDR3 in amino acids: CASSQDRVGPEAFF. The CDR3 region has the DNA TGTGCCAGTAGTCAGGACAGGGTTGGCCCTGAAGCTTTCTTT. The chain combines TRBV19 with TRBJ1-1; 8 bases are shared with TRBD1. Germline V lookup: CDR1 LNHDA, CDR2 SQIVND (reference sequence). The V segment lost 5 bases and the J segment 6 bases; nucleotides outside the gene matches: 8. This CDR3 comprises 14 residues.

This clonotype has a count of ten or more. V and J are TRBV7-9 and TRBJ2-5; D is unclear. The germline V gene encodes CDR1 SEHNR and CDR2 FQNEAQ (reference sequence). V dropped 3 bases and J dropped 1 base, with 6 bases sitting between them. This CDR3 is 13 amino acids long. The CDR3 reads CASSFGPQETQYF. The CDR3 DNA follows: TGTGCCAGCAGCTTTGGGCCCCAAGAGACCCAGTACTTC.

There are many counts of this clonotype. J is TRBJ2-1 and V is TRBV7-8; 7 nucleotides agree with TRBD2. Germline loops: CDR1 SGHVS, CDR2 FQNEAQ. With V trimmed by 0 bases and J by 7 bases, 6 bases remained unmatched. This CDR3 contains 15 residues. CDR3 nucleotides: TGTGCCAGCAGCTTAGCGGGGGGGTCGGGGAATGAGCAGTTCTTC. This gives the protein CASSLAGGSGNEQFF.

This clonotype was seen many times. The V gene is TRBV13, the J gene TRBJ2-3; D unclear. This CDR3 has 14 residues. V lost 5 bases and J lost 5, with 14 bases in between. CDR1 and CDR2 (germline): PRHDT, FYEKMQ (reference sequence). The CDR3 DNA follows: TGTGCCAGCAGCGAAACGGTCTCCCGAGATACGCAGTATTTT. Translation: CASSETVSRDTQYF.

CDR3: CASSYSVGVNTEAFF. The CDR3 nucleotides are TGTGCCAGCAGTTACTCGGTAGGAGTGAACACTGAAGCTTTCTTT. V and J are TRBV6-5 and TRBJ1-1, with D hard to call. The V and J ends lost 0 bases and 0 bases respectively, with 8 bases between them. This CDR3 spans 15 amino acids. Germline loops: CDR1 MNHEY, CDR2 SVGAGI.

The table lists this clonotype with many counts. The genes are TRBV7-2 and TRBJ1-1; the match to TRBD1 covers 7 bases. The V and J ends lost 5 bases and 1 base, in that order; junction bases with no gene match: 4. The CDR3 sequence is 14 residues long. From germline, CDR1 is SGHTA and CDR2 FQGNSA. In nucleotides, the CDR3 is TGTGCCAGCAGCACCAGGGGGGGGAACACTGAAGCTTTCTTT. Encoded protein: CASSTRGGNTEAFF. The variable domain in full, completed from reference TRBV7-2 and TRBJ1-1, reads GAGVSQSPSNKVTEKGKDVELRCDPISGHTALYWYRQSLGQGLEFLIYFQGNSAPDKSGLPSDRFSAERTGGSVSTLTIQRTQQEDSAVYLCASSTRGGNTEAFFGQGTRLTVV.

This clonotype appeared many times. The V call is TRBV7-2, the J call TRBJ1-1, with D perhaps TRBD1 (5 bases). The V end lost 5 bases, the J end lost 3 bases, and 13 bases lay between the germline ends. Germline V gene sequence: CDR1 SGHTA, CDR2 FQGNSA. This CDR3 region has 14 residues. The DNA for the CDR3 is TGTGCCAGCAGCCTCCAAGGAGGGGACACTGAAGCTTTCTTT. It translates to CASSLQGGDTEAFF.

This clonotype was detected ten times or more. The V and J genes are TRBV27 and TRBJ2-5; 14 bases are shared with TRBD2. CDR3 size: 18 residues. J lost 2 bases, V lost 5 bases, and 10 bases had no gene match. Looked up from germline, CDR1 is MNHEY and CDR2 is SMNVEV (reference sequence). CDR3: CASSTGTSGRTVQETQYF. DNA of the CDR3: TGTGCCAGCAGTACCGGGACTAGCGGGAGAACGGTACAAGAGACCCAGTACTTC.

This clonotype occurred many times. The rearrangement joins TRBV7-9 to TRBJ1-2; TRBD1 matches at 8 bases. From germline, CDR1 is SEHNR and CDR2 FQNEAQ (reference sequence). The CDR3 has 16 amino acids. Trimming at V came to 0 bases and at J to 3 bases, leaving 6 bases not matched to a gene. CDR3 loop: CASSLAGQGDYYGYTF. In DNA, the CDR3 is TGTGCCAGCAGCTTAGCAGGACAGGGAGATTACTATGGCTACACCTTC. The full variable domain, with the rest looked up from reference TRBV7-9 and TRBJ1-2, is DTGVSQNPRHKITKRGQNVTFRCDPISEHNRLYWYRQTLGQGPEFLTYFQNEAQLEKSRLLSDRFSAERPKGSFSTLEIQRTEQGDSAMYLCASSLAGQGDYYGYTFGSGTRLTVV.

The V call is TRBV7-6, the J call TRBJ2-7, with D hard to call. The CDR3 totals 13 residues. Germline loops: CDR1 SGHVS, CDR2 FNYEAQ. The V and J ends lost 5 bases and 3 bases respectively, with 11 bases between them. The CDR3 loop reads CASSTGENYEQYF. CDR3 in DNA: TGTGCCAGCAGCACCGGAGAGAACTACGAGCAGTACTTC.

This clonotype has at least ten counts. This chain uses TRBV7-9 with TRBJ2-3; D gene unclear. The germline V gene has CDR1 SEHNR and CDR2 FQNEAQ (reference sequence). The V gene lost 2 bases and the J gene lost 6 bases, with 12 bases spanning the gap. The CDR3 sequence is 14 residues long. In DNA, the CDR3 is TGTGCCAGCAGCTTATTCCTCTCGGGTGATACGCAGTATTTT. This translates into CASSLFLSGDTQYF.

This clonotype showed up many times. The chain links TRBV19 to TRBJ2-1, with D perhaps being TRBD1 or TRBD2 (5 bases each). Trimming removed 5 bases at V and 11 bases at J, with 7 bases between. Germline V gene data show CDR1 as LNHDA and CDR2 as SQIVND (reference sequence). The CDR3 consists of 10 residues. CDR3 loop: CASSLGQQFF. The CDR3 DNA reads as TGTGCCAGTAGTCTGGGACAGCAGTTCTTC.

In this sample, this clonotype turned up many times. The chain recombines TRBV28 with TRBJ2-5, with 10 positions matching TRBD2. V shed 1 base and J 0 bases; nucleotides not matched to a gene: 5. Germline assignment: CDR1 MDHEN and CDR2 SYDVKM. The CDR3 totals 17 residues. The DNA for the CDR3 is TGTGCCAGCAGTTTATATGGTAGCGGGAGGAACCAAGAGACCCAGTACTTC. It codes for CASSLYGSGRNQETQYF.